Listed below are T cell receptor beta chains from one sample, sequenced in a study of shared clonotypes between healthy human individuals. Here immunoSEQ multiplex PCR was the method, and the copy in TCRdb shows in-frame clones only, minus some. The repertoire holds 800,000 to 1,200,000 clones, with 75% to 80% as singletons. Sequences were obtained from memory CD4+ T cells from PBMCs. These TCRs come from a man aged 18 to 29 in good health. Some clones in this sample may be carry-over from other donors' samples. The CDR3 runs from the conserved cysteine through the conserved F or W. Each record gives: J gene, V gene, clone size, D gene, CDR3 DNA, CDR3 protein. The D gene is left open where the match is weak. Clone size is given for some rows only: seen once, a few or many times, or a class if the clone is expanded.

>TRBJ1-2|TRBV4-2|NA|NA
TGTGCCAGCAGCCAAGATAGTGGACAACCGTCCTTC
CASSQDSGQPSF
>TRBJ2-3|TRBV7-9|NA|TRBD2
TGTGCCAGCAGCTTAATGGGAGGGGGCACAGATACGCAGTATTTT
CASSLMGGGTDTQYF
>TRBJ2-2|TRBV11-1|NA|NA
TGTGCCAGCAGCTTACAACAGGTGGCGGCCGGGGAGCTGTTTTTT
CASSLQQVAAGELFF
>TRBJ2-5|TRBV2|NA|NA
TGTGCGAGCACCTGGGGCAGGGCCACTTTAGAGACCCAGTACTTC
CASTWGRATLETQYF
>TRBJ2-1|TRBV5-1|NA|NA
TGCGCCAGCAGTAAGCGGGACAATGAGCAGTTCTTC
CASSKRDNEQFF
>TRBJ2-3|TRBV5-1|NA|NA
TGCGCCAGCAGCTTTTGGGGCGGGACTAGCACAGATACGCAGTATTTT
CASSFWGGTSTDTQYF
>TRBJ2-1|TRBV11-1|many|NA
TGTGCCAGCAGCTTAGCGCTCGAGGGGAATGAGCAGTTCTTC
CASSLALEGNEQFF
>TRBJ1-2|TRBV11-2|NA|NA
TGTGCCAGCAGCCTAAATTGGGGTGGCTACACCTTC
CASSLNWGGYTF
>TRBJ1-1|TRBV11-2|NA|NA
TGTGCCAGCAGAAACAGCGGTAGCACTGAAGCTTTCTTT
CASRNSGSTEAFF
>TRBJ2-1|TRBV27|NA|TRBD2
TGTGCCAGCAGTTTTCTAGCGGGAGGGCCTCTGTTCTTC
CASSFLAGGPLFF
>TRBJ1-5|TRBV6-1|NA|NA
TGTGCCAGCAGTGAAGAATCCGGGATGGGTCAGCCCCAGCATTTT
CASSEESGMGQPQHF
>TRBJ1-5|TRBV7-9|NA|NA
TGTGCCAGCAGCCGGGACCGGTTTAGGCCCCAGCATTTT
CASSRDRFRPQHF
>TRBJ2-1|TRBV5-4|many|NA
TGTGCCAGCAGCTTCGGCCCTAATGGGGAGCAGTTCTTC
CASSFGPNGEQFF
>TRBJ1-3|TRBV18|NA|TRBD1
TGTGCCAGCTCACCACGGGGACAGATGATTGGAAACACCATATATTTT
CASSPRGQMIGNTIYF
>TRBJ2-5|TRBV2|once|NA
TGTGCCAGCAGTGAGGGGGGGCCCGAGACCCAGTACTTC
CASSEGGPETQYF
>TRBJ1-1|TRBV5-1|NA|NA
TGCGCCAGCAGCTTGGTCAGTACTTACACTGAAGCTTTCTTT
CASSLVSTYTEAFF
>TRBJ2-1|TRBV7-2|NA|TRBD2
TGTGCCAGCAGCTTAATTCTTCGGCTAGCGGGAGATCGTGAGCAGTTCTTC
CASSLILRLAGDREQFF
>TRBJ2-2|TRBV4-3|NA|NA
TGCGCCAGCAGCCAAGATTTCGGGGAGCTGTTTTTT
CASSQDFGELFF
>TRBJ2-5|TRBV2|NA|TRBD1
TGTGCCAGCAGTGACAACAGGGGCGCAGGGGAGACCCAGTACTTC
CASSDNRGAGETQYF
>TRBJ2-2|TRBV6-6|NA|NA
TGTGCCAGCAGTTACTCACAGGCCGGGGAGCTGTTTTTT
CASSYSQAGELFF
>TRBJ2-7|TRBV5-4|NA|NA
TGTGCCAGCAGCTTGCGCGAGACCTACGAGCAGTACTTC
CASSLRETYEQYF
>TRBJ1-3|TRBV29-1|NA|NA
TGCAGCGTCGTACAGGGCGGAAACACCATATATTTT
CSVVQGGNTIYF
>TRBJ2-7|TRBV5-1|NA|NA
TGCGCCAGCAGCGCAGGGGACAAGTCCTACGAGCAGTACTTC
CASSAGDKSYEQYF
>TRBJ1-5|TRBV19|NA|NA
TGTGCCAGTAGTGGCAATGGTCGGCCCCAGCATTTT
CASSGNGRPQHF
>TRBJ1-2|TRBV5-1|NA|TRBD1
TGCGCCAGCAGGGCCTCCGGACAGGGCGTGTATGGCTACACCTTC
CASRASGQGVYGYTF
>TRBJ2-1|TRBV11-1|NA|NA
TGTGCCAGCAGCTTAGCCCCCTCCCTTGAGCAGTTCTTC
CASSLAPSLEQFF
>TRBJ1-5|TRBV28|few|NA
TGTGCCATAGGGGGAGGGCAGGCCCAGCATTTT
CAIGGGQAQHF
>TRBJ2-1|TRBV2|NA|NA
TGTGCCAGCACCAAGGACTTGGGGCGGAATGAGCAGTTCTTC
CASTKDLGRNEQFF
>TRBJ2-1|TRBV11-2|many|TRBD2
TGTGCCAGCAGCTCCCTTACAGGACTAGACAATGAGCAGTTCTTC
CASSSLTGLDNEQFF
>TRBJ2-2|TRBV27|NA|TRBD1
TGTGCCAGCACCCCAGACAGGGGAAGGGCCGGGGAGCTGTTTTTT
CASTPDRGRAGELFF
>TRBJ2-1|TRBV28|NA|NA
TGTGCCAGCAGTTTATACCGAGGGGTCAATGAGCAGTTCTTC
CASSLYRGVNEQFF
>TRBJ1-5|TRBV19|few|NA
TGTGCCAGCCAGGGTCGCAATCAGCCCCAGCATTTT
CASQGRNQPQHF
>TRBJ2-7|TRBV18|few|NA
TGTGCCAGCTCACCCCTTCTGGAGTACGAGCAGTACTTC
CASSPLLEYEQYF
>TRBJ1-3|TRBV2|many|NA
TGTGCCGGCCACAGGGACTCTGGAAACACCATATATTTT
CAGHRDSGNTIYF
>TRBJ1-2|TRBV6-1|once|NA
TGTGCCAGCAGTGACCGAGGGACACCCAGCGGCTATGGCTACACCTTC
CASSDRGTPSGYGYTF
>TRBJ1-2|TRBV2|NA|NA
TGTGCCAGCAGTGAAGCGGGTGGTAGTGGCTACACCTTC
CASSEAGGSGYTF
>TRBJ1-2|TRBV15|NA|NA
TGTGCCACCAGCAGAGGGGGGAACTATGGCTACACCTTC
CATSRGGNYGYTF
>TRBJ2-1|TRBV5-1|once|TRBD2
TGCGCCAGCAGCTTGACGGCGGGAGCCACCAATGAGCAGTTCTTC
CASSLTAGATNEQFF
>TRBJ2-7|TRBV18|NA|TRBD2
TGTGCCAGCTCACCGTTTTTGCTAGCGGGAGGAACCGGCGGGGCCGAGCAGTACTTC
CASSPFLLAGGTGGAEQYF
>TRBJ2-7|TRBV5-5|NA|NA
TGTGCCAGCAGCTCGTTTACAGGTACCTACGAGCAGTACTTC
CASSSFTGTYEQYF
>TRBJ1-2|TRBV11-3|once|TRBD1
TGTGCCAGCAGCCCGACAGGGGGCTGGGTGTGCTATGGCTACACCTTC
CASSPTGGWVCYGYTF
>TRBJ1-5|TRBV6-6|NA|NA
TGTGCCAGCAGTTACGCGGATCCCAATCAGCCCCAGCATTTT
CASSYADPNQPQHF
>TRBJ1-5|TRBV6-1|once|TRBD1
TGTGCCAGCAGAGTGACAGGGGATCAGCCCCAGCATTTT
CASRVTGDQPQHF
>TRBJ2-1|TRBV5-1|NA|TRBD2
TGCGCCAGCAGCTTAGGACTAGCGGGAAACAATGAGCAGTTCTTC
CASSLGLAGNNEQFF
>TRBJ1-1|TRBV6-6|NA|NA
TGTGCCAGCAGTTACTCGTCCAGGAACACTGAAGCTTTCTTT
CASSYSSRNTEAFF